Each of the 21 T cell receptor beta chains below was sequenced from the same sample in a study of CD4 T cells in relation to SARS-CoV-2 and coronaviruses. For these receptors, no antigen is known. The protocol was immunoSEQ multiplex PCR, while the TCRdb copy is restricted to in-frame clones and leaves out a portion. Here the sample spans 38,000 or so clones, approximately 80% being singletons. The specimen sequenced was memory CD4+ T cells from PBMCs, cultured in vitro. Receptors were obtained from an adult with COVID-19.

V gene TRBV28 combines with J gene TRBJ2-7, with a possible D match to TRBD1 (6 bases). The CDR3 consists of 20 residues. Trimming cost V 4 bases and J 4 bases, with 32 bases left between them. CDR1 and CDR2 from the germline V gene are MDHEN and SYDVKM. The CDR3 here is CASSSNTGPKPPGNSYEQYF. The DNA of the CDR3 is TGTGCCAGCAGTTCCAATACAGGGCCCAAGCCCCCCGGGAACTCTTACGAGCAGTACTTC.

The J gene is TRBJ2-5, the V gene TRBV11-2, with TRBD2 matching over 13 bases. CDR3 length equals 15 residues. Losses at the gene ends were 5 bases for V and 6 bases for J; bases not matched to a gene: 6. CDR1 is SGHAT, CDR2 FQNNGV, per germline. The CDR3 DNA reads as TGTGCCAGCAGCAGTGCGACTAGCGGGAGGAAGACCCAGTACTTC. Translating it yields CASSSATSGRKTQYF.

The chain carries TRBV4-1 and TRBJ2-3; weak D call: TRBD1 (5 bases). V was trimmed by 1 base and J by 1 base, leaving 9 bases between them. Per the germline V gene, CDR1 is MGHRA and CDR2 is YSYEKL. The CDR3 has 15 residues. The CDR3 sequence: CASSQVGAGTDTQYF. The DNA of the CDR3 is TGCGCCAGCAGCCAAGTTGGGGCCGGCACAGATACGCAGTATTTT.

The chain joins TRBV4-1 to TRBJ1-5; D is unclear. Germline CDR1 reads MGHRA; CDR2 reads YSYEKL. V lost 0 bases and J lost 5, with 26 bases in between. The CDR3 length is 20 residues. In DNA form, the CDR3 reads TGCGCCAGCAGCCAAGATCTCTGCCGTGGTTTACACTGCGCTGATCAGCCCCAGCATTTT. It yields the protein CASSQDLCRGLHCADQPQHF.

The rearrangement joins TRBV18 to TRBJ2-7; TRBD1 might be the D (6 bases). CDR1 and CDR2 from the germline V gene are KGHSH and LQKENI. This CDR3 is built from 14 residues. V shed 3 bases and J shed 4 bases, with 13 bases lying between them. The CDR3 reads CASSPGQRPYEQYF. DNA for the CDR3: TGTGCCAGCTCACCGGGACAAAGGCCTTACGAGCAGTACTTC.

The rearrangement links TRBV2 to TRBJ2-5, with TRBD1 identical over 7 bases. Germline trimming cut 5 bases from V and 0 bases from J; bases unmatched to any gene: 3. Germline CDR1 is SNHLY and CDR2 is FYNNEI. CDR3 length: 14 residues. As DNA, the CDR3 is TGTGCCAGCAGTTGGGGACAGAACCAAGAGACCCAGTACTTC. Translated: CASSWGQNQETQYF.

This rearrangement joins TRBV5-6 to TRBJ1-2; no clear D gene. The V end was cut by 6 bases, the J end by 6 bases, with 15 bases between. Germline V gives CDR1 SGHDT, CDR2 YYEEEE. CDR3 length: 13 amino acids. In DNA, the CDR3 is TGTGCCAGCACTCGTCTGGAGACCGATGGCTACACCTTC. Translating gives CASTRLETDGYTF.

This chain joins TRBV9 and TRBJ2-1; TRBD2 might be the D (6 bases). This CDR3 has 13 amino acids. Germline V gene sequence: CDR1 SGDLS, CDR2 YYNGEE. V lost 0 bases and J lost 8, with 9 bases in between. The CDR3 loop is CASSVAPGDEQFF. The CDR3 nucleotides are TGTGCCAGCAGCGTAGCCCCGGGGGATGAGCAGTTCTTC.

The V call is TRBV11-3, the J call TRBJ2-7; TRBD2 matches 11 bases. V trimming: 5 bases; J trimming: 2 bases; junction bases outside the gene matches: 14. The CDR3 is 18 residues long. Germline CDR1 is SGHNT and CDR2 is YENEEA. CDR3 amino acids: CASSTRITGLADTYEQYF. Here the CDR3 DNA reads TGTGCCAGCAGCACTAGGATCACGGGACTAGCGGACACCTACGAGCAGTACTTC.

This clone was picked up one time. This rearrangement joins TRBV19 to TRBJ1-5; D gene unclear. The V end was cut by 2 bases, the J end by 5 bases, with 4 bases between. The CDR3 is 12 amino acids. CDR1 and CDR2 (germline): LNHDA, SQIVND (reference sequence). The CDR3 loop is CASSIFDQPQHF. CDR3 nucleotide sequence: TGTGCCAGTAGTATATTTGATCAGCCCCAGCATTTT.

The V gene is TRBV6-5, the J gene TRBJ2-5; 8 nucleotides match TRBD2. Per germline, CDR1 MNHEY and CDR2 SVGAGI. This CDR3 has 14 residues. The V and J ends lost 11 bases and 3 bases, in that order; junction bases with no gene match: 11. The CDR3 nucleotides are TGTGCCGGCGGGGGGCGAAGAATAAAAGAGACCCAGTACTTC. Translating it yields CAGGGRRIKETQYF.

The V gene is TRBV2, the J gene TRBJ1-1; D might be TRBD1 (6 bases). Trimming shortened V by 7 bases and J by 0 bases, and 12 bases separated the two germline ends. The CDR3 length is 14 residues. The germline V gene has CDR1 SNHLY and CDR2 FYNNEI. In nucleotides, the CDR3 is TGTGCCAGCAATACAGGGTACGTGAACACTGAAGCTTTCTTT. It yields the protein CASNTGYVNTEAFF.

The chain links TRBV5-5 to TRBJ2-2; D remains ambiguous. Germline values: CDR1 SGHKS, CDR2 YYEKEE (reference sequence). The ends were cut back, 1 base at V and 6 bases at J, with 13 bases in the middle. The CDR3 runs to 15 residues. The DNA of the CDR3 is TGTGCCAGCAGCTTGCTAGACGTTGGTCCCGGGGAGCTGTTTTTT. As protein: CASSLLDVGPGELFF. Based on the CDR3 plus reference TRBV5-5 and TRBJ2-2, the full variable domain is DAGVTQSPTHLIKTRGQQVTLRCSPISGHKSVSWYQQVLGQGPQFIFQYYEKEERGRGNFPDRFSARQFPNYSSELNVNALLLGDSALYLCASSLLDVGPGELFFGEGSRLTVL.

This chain joins TRBV7-9 and TRBJ2-5, with 7 bases lining up with TRBD2. Germline CDR1 is SEHNR and CDR2 is FQNEAQ (reference sequence). V was clipped by 6 bases and J by 2 bases; unmatched bases: 9. There are 15 residues in the CDR3. Written as DNA, the CDR3 is TGTGCCAGCAGTCCAACCAGCGGGATTCAAGAGACCCAGTACTTC. As protein: CASSPTSGIQETQYF.

V and J are TRBV28 and TRBJ1-1, with TRBD1 matching over 7 bases. The CDR3 consists of 15 residues. After removal of 4 bases from V and 4 bases from J, the junction contained 9 bases not matched to a gene. The germline V gene has CDR1 MDHEN and CDR2 SYDVKM. CDR3 in DNA: TGTGCCAGCAGTTGGACAGGTGGGGAAAGCACTGAAGCTTTCTTT. This sequence encodes CASSWTGGESTEAFF.

The chain links TRBV13 to TRBJ1-1, with a tentative D call TRBD1 (5 bases). The V gene's germline CDR1 is PRHDT and CDR2 FYEKMQ (reference sequence). Trimming stripped 5 bases from V and 4 bases from J, with 20 bases between. This CDR3 spans 16 amino acids. CDR3 sequence reads: CASSPDTKGLSTEAFF. DNA for the CDR3: TGTGCCAGCAGCCCAGATACCAAGGGGCTGTCCACTGAAGCTTTCTTT. Complete variable domain (other parts from reference TRBV13 and TRBJ1-1): AAGVIQSPRHLIKEKRETATLKCYPIPRHDTVYWYQQGPGQDPQFLISFYEKMQSDKGSIPDRFSAQQFSDYHSELNMSSLELGDSALYFCASSPDTKGLSTEAFFGQGTRLTVV.

The chain's CDR3 is CARLTESGYTF. The CDR3 coding sequence is TGTGCCAGGTTAACTGAGAGTGGCTACACCTTC. This chain joins TRBV6-5 and TRBJ1-2, with D hard to call. V gave up 9 bases and J gave up 7 bases, with 12 bases separating them. There are 11 residues in the CDR3. CDR1 is MNHEY, CDR2 SVGAGI, per germline.

J is TRBJ1-2 and V is TRBV6-6; 11 positions match TRBD1. The J segment lost 0 bases and the V segment lost 5 bases, leaving 5 bases of the junction unmatched. CDR1 MNHNY and CDR2 SVGAGI come from the germline V gene (reference sequence). This CDR3 is built from 16 residues. Written as DNA, the CDR3 is TGTGCCAGCAGTAAGCCGGGACAGGGGGCTAACTATGGCTACACCTTC. Its protein is CASSKPGQGANYGYTF.

This rearrangement joins TRBV28 to TRBJ2-3, with a weak D call TRBD1 (6 bases). Trimming took off 6 bases at V and 6 bases at J, with 13 bases between the two ends. The CDR3 sequence is 13 residues long. Germline loops: CDR1 MDHEN, CDR2 SYDVKM. The CDR3 spells CASRPTGLDTQYF. The CDR3 DNA is TGTGCCAGCAGGCCCACAGGGCTTGATACGCAGTATTTT.

This rearrangement joins TRBV18 to TRBJ2-1; 10 nucleotides agree with TRBD2. V shed 0 bases and J 0 bases; nucleotides not matched to a gene: 23. CDR1 KGHSH and CDR2 LQKENI come from the germline V gene. The CDR3 is 24 residues long. CDR3 coding DNA: TGTGCCAGCTCACCACCGACAGGGGCGAAATACCCCACTAGCGGGGAGACCTCCTACAATGAGCAGTTCTTC. Its translation is CASSPPTGAKYPTSGETSYNEQFF.

V gene TRBV15 combines with J gene TRBJ2-5; 9 bases align to TRBD2. Per the germline V gene, CDR1 is LNHNV and CDR2 is YYDKDF (reference sequence). The junction had 18 bases not matched to a gene; V was cut back by 0 bases and J by 1 base. The CDR3 covers 21 residues. The CDR3 DNA follows: TGTGCCACCAGCAGAGATAACTTCCCACAGGGAGCTAGCGGGATCCAAGAGACCCAGTACTTC. Its translation: CATSRDNFPQGASGIQETQYF. Using reference TRBV15 and TRBJ2-5 for the parts outside the CDR3, the full variable domain is DAMVIQNPRYQVTQFGKPVTLSCSQTLNHNVMYWYQQKSSQAPKLLFHYYDKDFNNEADTPDNFQSRRPNTSFCFLDIRSPGLGDTAMYLCATSRDNFPQGASGIQETQYFGPGTRLLVL.